This T cell receptor beta chain was obtained from a study of shared clonotypes between healthy human individuals. The input for sorted-subset replicate PCRs was around 0.2 ug DNA, approximately 30,000 T cell genomes. How the authors handled the data: In the immunoSEQ data, sequences were junction-only and lacked quality scores, so filtering differed. The assay was immunoSEQ multiplex PCR, and TCRdb's table has in-frame clones only and misses some. The V and J calls and clone size come from that table; D and trimming were worked out from the DNA. This repertoire shows around 2,000,000 clones, about 95% found once; its top ten account for roughly 1%. Germline CDR1 reads MNHGY; CDR2 reads SVAAGI. This CDR3 is 12 amino acids long. V dropped 10 bases and J dropped 8 bases, with 15 bases sitting between them. Terminally differentiated effector memory CD45RA+ cells were excluded from the naive CD8 cells, which were CD45RO-negative and positively selected for CCR7.

The V call is TRBV6-9, the J call TRBJ1-5; maybe TRBD1 (6 bases). This sequence was found in a man aged 18 to 29 in good health. The sequencing sample was made of naive CD8+ T cells sorted from blood. Written as DNA, the CDR3 is TGTGCCACCCACAGGGTAAGGAAGCCCCAGCATTTT. As protein: CATHRVRKPQHF.